The 23 T cell receptor beta chains below were found in one sample sequenced in a study of T cell responses to AZD1222 COVID-19 vaccine. Generated by immunoSEQ multiplex PCR, the TCRdb table keeps only in-frame clones and is missing some. The sample lists more than 75,000 clones, 80% to 90% occurring once. This sample comprised peripheral blood, obtained on day 0 of AZD1222 vaccination. The origin of the receptors is an adult in good health.

Regarding this clone: The junction and the germline gene differ at one end; a read error may be behind it. The chain joins TRBV6-2 or TRBV6-3 to TRBJ1-5, with 9 bases that match TRBD1. This CDR3 has 14 residues. The germline V gene has CDR1 MNHEY and CDR2 SVGEGT. The DNA for the CDR3 is TGTGCCAGCAGTACGGGACAGGGATATCAGTCCCAGCATTTT. Translation gives CASSTGQGYQSQHF.

The chain couples TRBV5-6 to TRBJ2-7; D possibly corresponds to TRBD1 (5 bases). Deletions cut 2 bases from V and 6 bases from J, with 9 bases between. Germline V gives CDR1 SGHDT, CDR2 YYEEEE. This CDR3 comprises 12 residues. In DNA, the CDR3 is TGTGCCAGCAGCTTCAGGGATGGCGAGCAGTACTTC. It translates to CASSFRDGEQYF.

The J gene is TRBJ2-3, the V gene TRBV28, with 8 bases identical to TRBD1. This CDR3 is 12 amino acids long. The V segment lost 9 bases and the J segment 4 bases; nucleotides outside the gene matches: 3. Germline V gives CDR1 MDHEN, CDR2 SYDVKM. The CDR3 spells CASQGAADTQYF. Here the CDR3 DNA reads TGTGCCAGTCAGGGGGCCGCAGATACGCAGTATTTT.

The count of this clone is one. The rearrangement links TRBV19 to TRBJ1-4; D unclear. Germline loops: CDR1 LNHDA, CDR2 SQIVND (reference sequence). The V end lost 9 bases, the J end lost 8 bases, and 16 bases lay between the germline ends. The CDR3 runs to 13 residues. The CDR3 sequence is CASLDVNPEKLFF. As DNA, the CDR3 is TGTGCCAGCTTGGACGTAAACCCGGAAAAACTGTTTTTT.

The V and J genes are TRBV29-1 and TRBJ2-7; 8 nucleotides agree with TRBD1. Germline loops: CDR1 SQVTM, CDR2 ANQGSEA. This CDR3 has 13 amino acids. Trimming took 7 bases from V and 3 from J; bases not matched to a gene: 8. CDR3 sequence (DNA): TGCAGCGAATACAGGGGGTTCGACTACGAGCAGTACTTC. It specifies CSEYRGFDYEQYF.

This chain links TRBV5-1 with TRBJ2-7, with 10 bases identical to TRBD2. Germline CDR1 SGHRS, CDR2 YFSETQ. CDR3 length: 14 residues. V lost 8 bases and J lost 1; bases outside the gene matches: 6. CDR3 DNA sequence: TGCGCCAGTTCGGTAGCGGGGGGTTCCTACGAGCAGTACTTC. Its protein is CASSVAGGSYEQYF.

The count of this clone is one. This rearrangement joins TRBV19 to TRBJ2-2; TRBD2 aligns across 10 bases. J was trimmed by 6 bases and V by 7 bases; bases with no gene match: 2. Germline values: CDR1 LNHDA, CDR2 SQIVND (reference sequence). CDR3 length equals 13 residues. CDR3 residues: CASIGLAAGELFF. The CDR3 DNA sequence: TGTGCCAGTATTGGACTAGCGGCCGGGGAGCTGTTTTTT.

Only one count was recorded for this clone. One junction end disagrees with the germline gene, perhaps due to a read error. The V gene is TRBV6-5, the J gene TRBJ1-1; D uncertain. Germline CDR1 and CDR2: MNHEY and SVGAGI. The CDR3 sequence is 13 residues long. The CDR3 sequence is CASSYIGNPEAFF. In nucleotides, the CDR3 is TGTGCCAGCAGTTATATAGGGAACCCTGAAGCTTTCTTT.

Concerning this clone: A junction end diverges from the germline sequence, so it may reflect a read error. The chain has TRBV25-1 and TRBJ1-2; D is ambiguous. Germline CDR1 reads MGHDK; CDR2 reads SYGVNS. The CDR3 totals 10 residues. CDR3 amino acids: CASSEYKGQF. CDR3 bases: TGTGCCAGCAGTGAATATAAAGGGCAGTTC.

This sequence joins TRBV19 and TRBJ2-1, with D tentatively TRBD1 (5 bases). Between the trimmed V and J ends, which lost 2 bases and 0 bases, there was a span of 14 bases. This CDR3 is built from 17 residues. Germline V gene lookup returns CDR1 LNHDA and CDR2 SQIVND (reference sequence). The CDR3 protein is CASSIPRYRSSYNEQFF. The CDR3 DNA follows: TGTGCCAGTAGTATACCTCGGTACAGGAGCTCCTACAATGAGCAGTTCTTC.

This clone was detected only a few times. The chain has TRBV5-1 and TRBJ1-1; D is uncertain. There are 14 residues in the CDR3. The germline gives CDR1 SGHRS, CDR2 YFSETQ. Trimming shortened V by 3 bases and J by 4 bases, and 13 bases separated the two germline ends. The CDR3 DNA sequence: TGCGCCAGCAGCTACGGATTGGACGTCACTGAAGCTTTCTTT. It encodes CASSYGLDVTEAFF.

V is TRBV5-6 and J is TRBJ2-7; no firm D call. Per germline, CDR1 SGHDT and CDR2 YYEEEE. V was clipped by 2 bases and J by 8 bases, with 11 bases between them. The CDR3 is made up of 12 amino acids. CDR3 coding DNA: TGTGCCAGCAGCTTCGAGGATACGCAGCAGTACTTC. Translating gives CASSFEDTQQYF.

This sequence joins TRBV27 and TRBJ1-1; TRBD1 matches at 7 bases. Germline loops: CDR1 MNHEY, CDR2 SMNVEV (reference sequence). Trimming cost V 3 bases and J 1 base; bases outside gene matches: 2. This CDR3 has 14 amino acids. Written as DNA, the CDR3 is TGTGCCAGCAGTTTCGGGACAGCGAACACTGAAGCTTTCTTT. This sequence encodes CASSFGTANTEAFF.

The J gene is TRBJ1-3, the V gene TRBV15, with D possibly matching TRBD1 (5 bases). Trimming stripped 0 bases from V and 3 bases from J, with 12 bases between. The germline V gene has CDR1 LNHNV and CDR2 YYDKDF (reference sequence). This CDR3 has 16 amino acids. The CDR3, as DNA: TGTGCCACCAGCAGAGATGGGGCGAGGATTGGAAACACCATATATTTT. Translation gives CATSRDGARIGNTIYF.

This clone was detected only once. The chain joins TRBV6-1 to TRBJ1-2, with TRBD1 matching over 9 bases. Germline V CDR1 and CDR2: MNHNS, SASEGT. Losses at the gene ends were 0 bases for V and 5 bases for J; bases not matched to a gene: 7. The CDR3 sequence is 16 residues long. The DNA for the CDR3 is TGTGCCAGCAGTGAAGCGAACAGGGGGCCTGGTTATGGCTACACCTTC. Its protein is CASSEANRGPGYGYTF.

V and J are TRBV30 and TRBJ1-1, with no clear D. Trimming removed 0 bases from V and 1 base from J, with 9 bases in between. This CDR3 spans 14 amino acids. Germline CDR1 reads GTSNPN; CDR2 reads SVGIG (reference sequence). The CDR3, as DNA: TGTGCCTGGAGTGTCGGGCCAGCGAACACTGAAGCTTTCTTT. Translated: CAWSVGPANTEAFF.

V gene TRBV5-1 combines with J gene TRBJ1-2, with D unclear. The CDR3 sequence is 14 residues long. Germline CDR1 and CDR2: SGHRS and YFSETQ. V was clipped by 0 bases and J by 8 bases, with 14 bases between them. CDR3 DNA sequence: TGCGCCAGCAGCTTGGCTGTGGGAGACGGAGGCTACACCTTC. It translates to CASSLAVGDGGYTF.

This chain links TRBV3-1 (or the pseudogene TRBV3-2) with TRBJ1-1; D is undetermined. This CDR3 is built from 11 residues. Germline V gene data show CDR1 as LGHDT and CDR2 as YNNKEL (reference sequence). V lost 5 bases and J lost 12, with 13 bases in between. For the CDR3, the DNA is TGTGCCAGCAGCACCCGTAGGGAAACTTTCTTT. Its translation: CASSTRRETFF.

This chain links TRBV5-5 with TRBJ2-2; no firm D call. Trimming left V 2 bases short and J 4 bases short, with 9 bases between. The CDR3 has 14 residues. CDR1 SGHKS and CDR2 YYEKEE come from the germline V gene (reference sequence). This CDR3 reads CASSFLALTGELFF. The CDR3 coding sequence is TGTGCCAGCAGCTTTTTGGCCCTCACCGGGGAGCTGTTTTTT.

V gene TRBV7-9 combines with J gene TRBJ2-7, with a weak D call TRBD1 (6 bases). The germline V and J ends were trimmed by 3 bases and 2 bases, with 11 bases remaining between them. CDR1 is SEHNR and CDR2 is FQNEAQ in the germline V gene (reference sequence). CDR3 size: 14 residues. CDR3 in DNA: TGTGCCAGCAGCTTGGACAGACGGCCCTACGAGCAGTACTTC. Its translation: CASSLDRRPYEQYF.

This clone was observed a few times. This chain connects TRBV30 to TRBJ1-4; D gene unclear. Germline V gene sequence: CDR1 GTSNPN, CDR2 SVGIG (reference sequence). V was trimmed by 5 bases and J by 16 bases, leaving 14 bases between them. The CDR3 has 10 amino acids. The CDR3: CAWGKPSQFF. The CDR3 DNA is TGTGCCTGGGGAAAACCGTCGCAGTTTTTT.

The rearrangement joins TRBV14 to TRBJ1-6, with no clear D. Germline CDR1 SGHDN, CDR2 FVKESK. The CDR3 totals 14 residues. V was pared by 1 base and J by 9 bases, with 10 bases between. The CDR3 sequence is CASSQGGESSPLHF. CDR3 nucleotide sequence: TGTGCCAGCAGCCAAGGCGGGGAGAGTTCACCCCTCCACTTT. The variable domain in full, with the rest retrieved from reference TRBV14 and TRBJ1-6, is EAGVTQFPSHSVIEKGQTVTLRCDPISGHDNLYWYRRVMGKEIKFLLHFVKESKQDESGMPNNRFLAERTGGTYSTLKVQPAELEDSGVYFCASSQGGESSPLHFGNGTRLTVT.

This sequence joins TRBV7-2 and TRBJ1-2; D is possibly TRBD1 (5 bases). In germline, CDR1 is SGHTA, CDR2 FQGNSA. The CDR3 spans 16 residues. Between the trimmed V and J ends, which lost 1 base and 6 bases, there was a span of 18 bases. CDR3 DNA sequence: TGTGCCAGCAGCTTAGACCTGATTACAGGTTCCAATGGCTACACCTTC. It translates to CASSLDLITGSNGYTF.